This entry is about one TCR beta chain. The sample originates from a study of blood T cell repertoires in COVID-19. On the study more broadly: Acute-phase and convalescent COVID-19 samples originated in the United States, Italy and Spain. PBMCs, B-cell-depleted T cells, or T cells were the source of the cDNA or gDNA that made up the material.

V was clipped by 0 bases and J by 4 bases; unmatched bases: 8. The CDR3 has 16 amino acids. Germline V gene sequence: CDR1 SGDLS, CDR2 YYNGEE. Per the study methods: Estimation of nucleated cell counts was performed using reference gene primer amplification. Only in-frame clones appear in the TCRdb table, and some are missing; sequencing was by immunoSEQ multiplex PCR. That table furnishes V, J and clone size, whereas the DNA furnished D and trimming. This table holds approximately 100,000 clones, 69% found once. This TCR was recovered from a man older than 75 with acute or convalescent COVID-19. The J gene is TRBJ2-5, the V gene TRBV9; TRBD2 matches 8 bases. The sequencing sample was made of peripheral blood. The CDR3 protein is CASSVEEREPRETQYF. CDR3 sequence (DNA): TGTGCCAGCAGCGTAGAGGAGCGGGAGCCCCGAGAGACCCAGTACTTC.